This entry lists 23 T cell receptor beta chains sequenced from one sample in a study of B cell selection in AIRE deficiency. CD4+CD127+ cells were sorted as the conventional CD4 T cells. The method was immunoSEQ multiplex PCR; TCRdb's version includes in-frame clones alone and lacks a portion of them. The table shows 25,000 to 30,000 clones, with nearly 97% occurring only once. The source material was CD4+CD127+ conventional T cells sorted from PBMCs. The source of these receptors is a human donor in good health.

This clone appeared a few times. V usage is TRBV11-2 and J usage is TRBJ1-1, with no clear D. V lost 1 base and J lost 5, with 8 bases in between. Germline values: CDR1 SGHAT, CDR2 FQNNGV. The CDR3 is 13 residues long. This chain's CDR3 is CASSLAVETEAFF. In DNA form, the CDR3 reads TGTGCCAGCAGCTTAGCGGTAGAGACTGAAGCTTTCTTT.

CDR3 residues: CASREGGISDGYTF. The CDR3 coding sequence is TGCGCCAGCAGAGAGGGGGGTATTTCGGATGGCTACACCTTC. The chain is built from TRBV4-1 and TRBJ1-2, with D perhaps matching TRBD1 (6 bases). The CDR3 has 14 residues. Germline CDR1 and CDR2: MGHRA and YSYEKL. Trimming removed 6 bases from V and 6 bases from J, with 17 bases in between.

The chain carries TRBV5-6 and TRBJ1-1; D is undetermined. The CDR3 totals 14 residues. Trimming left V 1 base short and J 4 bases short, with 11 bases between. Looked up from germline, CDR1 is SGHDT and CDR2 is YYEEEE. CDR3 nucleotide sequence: TGTGCCAGCAGCTTGCCCGTTGCCGGCACTGAAGCTTTCTTT. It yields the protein CASSLPVAGTEAFF.

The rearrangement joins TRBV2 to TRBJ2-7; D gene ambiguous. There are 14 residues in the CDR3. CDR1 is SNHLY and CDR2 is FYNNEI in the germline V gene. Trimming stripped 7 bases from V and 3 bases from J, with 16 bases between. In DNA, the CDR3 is TGTGCCAGCAACGTCGGCCGAGAAAACTACGAGCAGTACTTC. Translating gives CASNVGRENYEQYF.

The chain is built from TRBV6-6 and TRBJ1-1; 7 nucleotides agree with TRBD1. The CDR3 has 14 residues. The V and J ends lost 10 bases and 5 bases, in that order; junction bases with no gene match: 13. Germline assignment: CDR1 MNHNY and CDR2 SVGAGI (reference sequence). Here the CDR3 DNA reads TGTGCCACCGACCGGGAGGGGGCGGCGACTGAAGCTTTCTTT. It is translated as CATDREGAATEAFF.

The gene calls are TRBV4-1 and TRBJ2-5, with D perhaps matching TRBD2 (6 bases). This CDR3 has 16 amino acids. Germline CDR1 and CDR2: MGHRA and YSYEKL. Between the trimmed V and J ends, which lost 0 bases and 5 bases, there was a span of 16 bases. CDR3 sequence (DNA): TGCGCCAGCAGCCAAGATTTGACGACCGCGGGGGAGACCCAGTACTTC. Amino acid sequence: CASSQDLTTAGETQYF.

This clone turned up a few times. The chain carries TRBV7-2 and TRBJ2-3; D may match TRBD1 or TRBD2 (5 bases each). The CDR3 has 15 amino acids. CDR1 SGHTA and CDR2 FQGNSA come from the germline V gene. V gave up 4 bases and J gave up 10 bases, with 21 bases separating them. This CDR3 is CASSWGVGVPSAQYF. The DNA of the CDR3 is TGTGCCAGCAGCTGGGGCGTGGGGGTCCCATCGGCGCAGTATTTT.

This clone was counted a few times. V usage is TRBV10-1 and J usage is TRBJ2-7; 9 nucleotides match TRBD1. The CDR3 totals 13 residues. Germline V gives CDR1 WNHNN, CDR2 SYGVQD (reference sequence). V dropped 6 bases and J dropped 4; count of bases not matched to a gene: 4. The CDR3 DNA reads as TGCGCCAGCAGCCCCGGGACAGGGTACGAGCAGTACTTC. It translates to CASSPGTGYEQYF.

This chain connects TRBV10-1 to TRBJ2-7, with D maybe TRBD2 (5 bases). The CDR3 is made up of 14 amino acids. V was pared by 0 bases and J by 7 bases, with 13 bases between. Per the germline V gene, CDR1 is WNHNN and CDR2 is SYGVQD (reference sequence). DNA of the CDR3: TGCGCCAGCAGTGAGTCGTCTAGCTTACCTGAGCAGTACTTC. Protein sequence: CASSESSSLPEQYF.

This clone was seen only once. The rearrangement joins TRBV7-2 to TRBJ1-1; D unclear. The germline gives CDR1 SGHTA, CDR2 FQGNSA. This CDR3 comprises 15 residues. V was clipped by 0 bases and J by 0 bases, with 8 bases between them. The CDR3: CASSLAGRVNTEAFF. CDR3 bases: TGTGCCAGCAGCTTAGCAGGCCGAGTGAACACTGAAGCTTTCTTT.

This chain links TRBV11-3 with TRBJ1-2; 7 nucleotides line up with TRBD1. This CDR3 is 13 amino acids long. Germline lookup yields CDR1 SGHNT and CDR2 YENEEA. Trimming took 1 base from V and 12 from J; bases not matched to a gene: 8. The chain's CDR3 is CASSLGRDSGNTF. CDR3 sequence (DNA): TGTGCCAGCAGCTTAGGGCGGGACAGTGGAAACACCTTC.

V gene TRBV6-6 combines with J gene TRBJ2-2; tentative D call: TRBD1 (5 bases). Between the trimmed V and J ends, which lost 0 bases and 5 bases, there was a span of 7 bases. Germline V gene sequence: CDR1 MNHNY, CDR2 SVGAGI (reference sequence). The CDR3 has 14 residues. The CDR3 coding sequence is TGTGCCAGCAGTTACTCCGGACAAACCGGGGAGCTGTTTTTT. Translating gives CASSYSGQTGELFF.

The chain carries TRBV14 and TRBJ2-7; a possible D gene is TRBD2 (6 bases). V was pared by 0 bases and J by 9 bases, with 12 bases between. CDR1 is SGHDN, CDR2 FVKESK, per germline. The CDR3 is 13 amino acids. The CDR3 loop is CASSQDIGGVQYF. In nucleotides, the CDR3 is TGTGCCAGCAGCCAAGATATCGGGGGAGTGCAGTACTTC.

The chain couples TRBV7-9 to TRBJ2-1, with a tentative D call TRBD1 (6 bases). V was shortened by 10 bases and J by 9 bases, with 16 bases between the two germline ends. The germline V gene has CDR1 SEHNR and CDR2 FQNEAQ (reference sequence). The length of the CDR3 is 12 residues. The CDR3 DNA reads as TGTGCCACCAACCCAGGGGTTGGTGAGCAGTTCTTC. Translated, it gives CATNPGVGEQFF.

The CDR3 region has the DNA TGTGCCATCAGTGAGTCGGGACTAGCGGGGCCGGAGGAGCAGTTCTTC. This codes for CAISESGLAGPEEQFF. This chain links TRBV10-3 with TRBJ2-1, with TRBD2 matching 13 bases. Looked up from germline, CDR1 is ENHRY and CDR2 is SYGVKD. The trim removed 0 bases at V and 10 bases at J, leaving 6 bases unmatched. The CDR3 sequence is 16 residues long.

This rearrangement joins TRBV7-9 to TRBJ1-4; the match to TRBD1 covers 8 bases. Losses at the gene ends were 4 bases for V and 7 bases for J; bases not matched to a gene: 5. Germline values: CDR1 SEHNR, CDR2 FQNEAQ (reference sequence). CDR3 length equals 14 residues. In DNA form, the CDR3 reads TGTGCCAGCAGCTCCAGGGGGCGCACTGAAAAACTGTTTTTT. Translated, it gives CASSSRGRTEKLFF.

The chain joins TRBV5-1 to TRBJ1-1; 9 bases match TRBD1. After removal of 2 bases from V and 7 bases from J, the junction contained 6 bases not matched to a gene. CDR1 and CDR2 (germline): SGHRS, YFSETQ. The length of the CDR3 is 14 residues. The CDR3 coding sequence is TGCGCCAGCAGCTTACAGGGGGCCGTAGGTGAAGCTTTCTTT. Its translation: CASSLQGAVGEAFF.

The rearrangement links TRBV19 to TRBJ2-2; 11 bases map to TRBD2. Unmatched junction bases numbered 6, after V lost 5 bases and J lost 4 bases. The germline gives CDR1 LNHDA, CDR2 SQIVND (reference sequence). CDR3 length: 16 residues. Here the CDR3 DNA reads TGTGCCAGTAGTGCCCCTAGCGGGAGGAGCACCGGGGAGCTGTTTTTT. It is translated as CASSAPSGRSTGELFF.

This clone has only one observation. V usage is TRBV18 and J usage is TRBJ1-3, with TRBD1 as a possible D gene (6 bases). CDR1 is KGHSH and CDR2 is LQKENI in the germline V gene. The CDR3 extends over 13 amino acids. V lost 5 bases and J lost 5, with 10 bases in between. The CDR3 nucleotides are TGTGCCAGCTCATCCGGACAGAGAAACACCATATATTTT. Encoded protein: CASSSGQRNTIYF.

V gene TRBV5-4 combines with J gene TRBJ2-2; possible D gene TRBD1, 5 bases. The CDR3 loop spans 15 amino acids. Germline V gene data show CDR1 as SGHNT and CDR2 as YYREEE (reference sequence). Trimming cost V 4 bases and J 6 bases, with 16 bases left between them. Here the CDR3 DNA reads TGTGCCAGCAGCCCTCAGATGGAAGGGGCCGGGGAGCTGTTTTTT. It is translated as CASSPQMEGAGELFF. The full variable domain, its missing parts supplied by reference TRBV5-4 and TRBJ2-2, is ETGVTQSPTHLIKTRGQQVTLRCSSQSGHNTVSWYQQALGQGPQFIFQYYREEENGRGNFPPRFSGLQFPNYSSELNVNALELDDSALYLCASSPQMEGAGELFFGEGSRLTVL.

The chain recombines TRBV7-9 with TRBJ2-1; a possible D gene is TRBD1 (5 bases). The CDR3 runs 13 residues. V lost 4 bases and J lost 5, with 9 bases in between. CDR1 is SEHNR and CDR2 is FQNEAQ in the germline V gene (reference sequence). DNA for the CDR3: TGTGCCAGCAGCTCCGGCAGGGACAATGAGCAGTTCTTC. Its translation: CASSSGRDNEQFF.

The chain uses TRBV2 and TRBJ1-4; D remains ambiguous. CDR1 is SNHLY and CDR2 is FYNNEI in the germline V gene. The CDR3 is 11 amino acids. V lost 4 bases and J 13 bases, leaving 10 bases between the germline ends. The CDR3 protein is CASSVRERLFF. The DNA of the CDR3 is TGTGCCAGCAGTGTTAGAGAACGACTGTTTTTT.

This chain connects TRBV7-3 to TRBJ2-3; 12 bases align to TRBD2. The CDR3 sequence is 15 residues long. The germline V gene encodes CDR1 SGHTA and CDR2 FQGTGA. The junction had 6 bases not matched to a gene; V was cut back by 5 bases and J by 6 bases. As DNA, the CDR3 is TGTGCCAGCAGCGAGGGACTAGCGGGTATCGATACGCAGTATTTT. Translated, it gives CASSEGLAGIDTQYF.